This T cell receptor beta chain was captured in a study of T cell responses to AZD1222 COVID-19 vaccine. Overall study findings and caveats: Across spike, vaccine-associated CD4 TCRs were found, dominant at 160-218 and 743-854.

The CDR3 has 15 amino acids. Germline V gene lookup returns CDR1 LNHDA and CDR2 SQIVND (reference sequence). With 6 bases clipped from V and 1 base from J, the junction kept 5 bases outside the gene matches. Notes on this clone: Its specificity is not known.

TCRdb's table, derived via immunoSEQ multiplex PCR, lists solely in-frame clones and lacks some. The sample consists of roughly 100,000 clones, 89% of them appearing once. This rearrangement joins TRBV19 to TRBJ2-2, with TRBD2 matching 7 bases. The input for sequencing was peripheral blood, taken on day 0 of AZD1222 vaccination. This receptor was obtained from an adult in good health. The CDR3 nucleotides are TGTGCCAGTAGCCCCCAGCGGGGGAACACCGGGGAGCTGTTTTTT. Its translation: CASSPQRGNTGELFF.